These T cell receptor beta chains were read from a single sample in a study of control samples from healthy donors and cancer patients. Sequencing was performed with immunoSEQ multiplex PCR; in TCRdb, only in-frame clones are kept and a portion is missing. The sample contains some 150,000 clones, 93% of which appear only once. The source material was blood. These receptors were obtained from a man aged 50-60 years in good health. Both conserved end residues are part of each CDR3. A D gene is named only where the DNA matches it firmly. Expanded clones get a size class; other rows say once, few or many, or leave the size out.

J,V,D,size,DNA,CDR3
TRBJ1-5,TRBV28,-,-,TGTGCCAGCGGGGGGGAATATCAGCCCCAGCATTTT,CASGGEYQPQHF
TRBJ2-5,TRBV10-1,TRBD1,-,TGCGCCAGCAGTGAGTCGAAGGGACAGGGGTTTCAAGAGACCCAGTACTTC,CASSESKGQGFQETQYF
TRBJ2-3,TRBV2,-,-,TGTGCCAGCAGTCGACAGGGCACAGATACGCAGTATTTT,CASSRQGTDTQYF
TRBJ2-3,TRBV27,-,-,TGTGCCAGCAGTTTAAGGGGAAGCACAGATACGCAGTATTTT,CASSLRGSTDTQYF
TRBJ1-5,TRBV18,-,-,TGTGCCAGCTCCAGGGAAAGGGGCCTCTTTCAGCCCCAGCATTTT,CASSRERGLFQPQHF
TRBJ1-6,TRBV11-2,-,-,TGTGCCAGCAGGCACACCGGAGGGGGAGGGTCACCCCTCCACTTT,CASRHTGGGGSPLHF
TRBJ2-1,TRBV5-1,-,-,TGCGCCAGCAGCTTGGCGGGGGCGGGAGTTTCCAATGAGCAGTTCTTC,CASSLAGAGVSNEQFF
TRBJ2-1,TRBV7-3,-,-,TGTGCCAGCAGCTTAGGGCGGGAAGCCTACAATGAGCAGTTCTTC,CASSLGREAYNEQFF
TRBJ1-4,TRBV3-1/TRBV3-2,-,-,TGTGCCAGCAGCTCAGGGGCTTTACAAGAAAAACTGTTTTTT,CASSSGALQEKLFF
TRBJ2-1,TRBV7-2,-,-,TGTGCCAGCAGCCTGGACGGGATGAGGGGCTACAATGAGCAGTTCTTC,CASSLDGMRGYNEQFF
TRBJ2-2,TRBV6-1,-,-,TGTGCCAGCAGTGAAAATTTTAAGGGCACCGGGGAGCTGTTTTTT,CASSENFKGTGELFF
TRBJ2-7,TRBV5-1,-,-,TGCGCCAGCAGCTTGGCCGAAAGCCAGGGGCGGGCGGAGGAGTACTTC,CASSLAESQGRAEEYF
TRBJ1-6,TRBV2,TRBD1,-,TGTGCCAGAGGACAGGGTGATTCACCCCTCCACTTT,CARGQGDSPLHF
TRBJ2-3,TRBV11-3,-,-,TGTGCCAGCAGCTTAGAAGGACTCGCCACAGATACGCAGTATTTT,CASSLEGLATDTQYF
TRBJ2-7,TRBV24-1,TRBD1,-,TGTGCCACCAGTGAAGGGACAGTTTCCTACGAGCAGTACTTC,CATSEGTVSYEQYF
TRBJ2-5,TRBV5-1,-,-,TGCGCCAGCAGCTTGGGACAGGTTCACGAGACCCAGTACTTC,CASSLGQVHETQYF
TRBJ2-1,TRBV3-1/TRBV3-2,-,few,TGTGCCAGCAGCTACAAGTTCCGGCCCCCAAACAATGAGCAGTTCTTC,CASSYKFRPPNNEQFF
TRBJ2-7,TRBV6-5,TRBD2,-,TGTGCCAGCACTCCTAGCGGGAGGTCCCACGAGCAGTACTTC,CASTPSGRSHEQYF
TRBJ1-4,TRBV18,-,-,TGTGCCAGCTCACCACTGGGCCAGGGACTAGAAAAACTGTTTTTT,CASSPLGQGLEKLFF
TRBJ2-7,TRBV30,TRBD2,-,TGTGCCTGGAGTGGGAGCGGGAGGCGCTACGAGCAGTACTTC,CAWSGSGRRYEQYF
TRBJ2-5,TRBV12-3/TRBV12-4,-,few,TGTGCCAGCAGTTTAACGGGAGAGACCCAGTACTTC,CASSLTGETQYF
TRBJ2-5,TRBV5-1,-,-,TGCGCCAGCAGCTTGAATGCGGATGAGACCCAGTACTTC,CASSLNADETQYF
TRBJ2-3,TRBV27,-,-,TGTGCCAGCAGTATATCGGATACGCAGTATTTT,CASSISDTQYF
TRBJ2-3,TRBV11-2,-,-,TGTGCCAGCAGCTCAACCCTGTCCAGTAGCACAGATACGCAGTATTTT,CASSSTLSSSTDTQYF
TRBJ2-1,TRBV28,TRBD2,-,TGTGCCAGCAGGGGGACTAGCGGGAGAAAGTCCTACAATGAGCAGTTCTTC,CASRGTSGRKSYNEQFF
TRBJ1-1,TRBV5-4,TRBD1,-,TGTGCCAGCAGCCCGACAGGGAGCACTGAAGCTTTCTTT,CASSPTGSTEAFF
TRBJ2-1,TRBV4-2,-,once,TGTGCCAGCAGCCAAGAGCTAAATGAGCAGTTCTTC,CASSQELNEQFF
TRBJ1-1,TRBV5-1,-,-,TGCGCCAGCAGCCCCTCCCTAACGTACACTGAAGCTTTCTTT,CASSPSLTYTEAFF
TRBJ2-7,TRBV20-1,-,-,TGCAGTGCTACATACTACGAGCAGTACTTC,CSATYYEQYF
TRBJ1-2,TRBV18,-,-,TGTGCCAGCTCACCAGACGCGGGGCTTGGCTACACCTTC,CASSPDAGLGYTF
TRBJ1-5,TRBV18,-,-,TGTGCCAGCTCCACAGGGAATAGCAATCAGCCCCAGCATTTT,CASSTGNSNQPQHF
TRBJ1-1,TRBV19,-,-,TGTGCCAGTGGGTGGCGGAGGACTGAAGCTTTCTTT,CASGWRRTEAFF
TRBJ1-1,TRBV18,-,-,TGTGCCAGCTCACCCGTAGTACCGGGGAGCTCTGAAGCTTTCTTT,CASSPVVPGSSEAFF
TRBJ2-5,TRBV11-2,TRBD1,-,TGTGCCAGCAGCCCCAGACAGGGCCGTACTGGAGAGACCCAGTACTTC,CASSPRQGRTGETQYF
TRBJ2-1,TRBV19,TRBD2,-,TGTGCCAGTAGTATACGAGCGGGGCAATACAATGAGCAGTTCTTC,CASSIRAGQYNEQFF
TRBJ2-7,TRBV6-5,-,-,TGTGCCAGCAGCCTACATGGGGATCCCTCCTACGAGCAGTACTTC,CASSLHGDPSYEQYF
TRBJ2-5,TRBV5-4,-,-,TGTGCCAGCAGCTACCAGGCCACCTCGGAGACCCAGTACTTC,CASSYQATSETQYF
TRBJ1-6,TRBV11-2,-,once,TGTGCCAGCAGCTTAGATCGAAAGGGTTGGTCCTCACCCCTCCACTTT,CASSLDRKGWSSPLHF
TRBJ2-1,TRBV5-4,-,-,TGTGCCAGCAGCTTGGTAGGAACAGGGGGACTACAGTTCTTC,CASSLVGTGGLQFF
TRBJ2-7,TRBV5-1,TRBD2,-,TGCGCCAGCAGCTTGAACGGGGGGAGCTCCTACGAGCAGTACTTC,CASSLNGGSSYEQYF
TRBJ2-3,TRBV7-9,-,-,TGTGCCAGCAGCCCCCCCAAAGGCACAGATACGCAGTATTTT,CASSPPKGTDTQYF
TRBJ1-6,TRBV4-1,TRBD1,-,TGCGCCAGCAGCCACTACCGGGACAGGGGTAATTCACCCCTCCACTTT,CASSHYRDRGNSPLHF
TRBJ2-7,TRBV28,TRBD2,-,TGTGCCAGCAGCTCGGGGGGGCCTGGATACGAGCAGTACTTC,CASSSGGPGYEQYF
TRBJ2-7,TRBV5-1,TRBD2,-,TGCGCCAGCAGACGCGCGGGAGGGAGCTCCTACGAGCAGTACTTC,CASRRAGGSSYEQYF